The 28 T cell receptor beta chains in this list originate from one sample, sequenced in a study of cytomegalovirus exposure and HLA in healthy donors. The PCR had 60 Vbeta and 13 Jbeta primers. Measured with immunoSEQ multiplex PCR; TCRdb has only the in-frame clones, and not every one. This sample's table has 60,000 or so clones. Sequences were obtained from PBMCs. The receptors shown here come from a man between 45 and 60 years old in good health and CMV-seropositive.

The genes are TRBV4-3 and TRBJ1-6; TRBD1 agrees at 7 bases. Per germline, CDR1 LGHNA and CDR2 YSLEER. The CDR3 consists of 19 residues. Trimming cost V 0 bases and J 5 bases; bases outside gene matches: 13. The CDR3 DNA reads as TGCGCCAGCAGCCAAGATCCCCCGACAGGGAATGTCAATAATTCACCCCTCCACTTT. Protein sequence: CASSQDPPTGNVNNSPLHF.

This rearrangement joins TRBV6-1 to TRBJ1-1; perhaps TRBD1 as D (6 bases). Trimming cost V 4 bases and J 8 bases, with 11 bases left between them. Germline CDR1 MNHNS, CDR2 SASEGT. The CDR3 totals 12 residues. The CDR3 is CASSGGPREAFF. CDR3 coding DNA: TGTGCCAGCAGTGGGGGGCCACGAGAAGCTTTCTTT.

This rearrangement joins TRBV12-2 to TRBJ1-2; the table calls TRBD1, which could not be checked here. TRBV12-2 is a listed pseudogene. CDR3 size: 19 residues. In DNA form, the CDR3 reads TGTGCAAGTCGCAACAAATCCCCCAGGGGTCTTGAGCGCGGCTATGGCTACACCTTC. As protein: CASRNKSPRGLERGYGYTF.

The V gene is TRBV2, the J gene TRBJ2-5; 8 bases map to TRBD2. The J call is doubtful: the DNA matches TRBJ2-7 better. The CDR3 runs 14 residues. Germline CDR1 SNHLY, CDR2 FYNNEI. The CDR3 DNA reads as TGTGCCAGCAGTGAAAGAGCGGGAGTCTACGAGCAGTACTTC. Its protein is CASSERAGVYEQYF.

The chain carries TRBV28 and TRBJ2-5; the D gene is possibly TRBD1 (6 bases). The CDR3 is made up of 15 amino acids. Germline V CDR1 and CDR2: MDHEN, SYDVKM. The ends were cut back, 2 bases at V and 7 bases at J, with 17 bases in the middle. The CDR3 region is CASSLGTGQRVTQYF. CDR3 in DNA: TGTGCCAGCAGTTTAGGCACAGGGCAACGGGTGACCCAGTACTTC.

This chain connects TRBV7-3 to TRBJ2-1, with TRBD1 identical over 9 bases. After removal of 4 bases from V and 9 bases from J, the junction contained 10 bases not matched to a gene. Germline V lookup: CDR1 SGHTA, CDR2 FQGTGA. The CDR3 extends over 15 amino acids. DNA of the CDR3: TGTGCCAGCAGCTCCTCGGGACAGGGAATAGGTGAGCAGTTCTTC. This sequence encodes CASSSSGQGIGEQFF.

The chain is built from TRBV6-5 and TRBJ1-1; TRBD1 agrees at 9 bases. Looked up from germline, CDR1 is MNHEY and CDR2 is SVGAGI. Trimming removed 8 bases from V and 5 bases from J; junction bases left unmatched: 12. CDR3 length equals 15 residues. The CDR3 is CASQTPGQGGTEAFF. The CDR3 DNA reads TGTGCCAGCCAAACGCCGGGACAGGGAGGAACTGAAGCTTTCTTT.

The chain carries TRBV7-9 and TRBJ2-7, with D tentatively TRBD2 (5 bases). This CDR3 is built from 15 residues. Germline-derived CDR1 and CDR2 are SEHNR and FQNEAQ (reference sequence). V lost 0 bases to trimming and J lost 0 bases, with 9 bases between them. CDR3 DNA sequence: TGTGCCAGCAGCTTAGCGGGAGTCAGCTCCTACGAGCAGTACTTC. Encoded protein: CASSLAGVSSYEQYF.

The gene calls are TRBV5-1 and TRBJ2-7; 12 bases map to TRBD1. With 0 bases clipped from V and 13 bases from J, the junction kept 11 bases outside the gene matches. The CDR3 sequence is 15 residues long. CDR1 and CDR2 (germline): SGHRS, YFSETQ. This CDR3 reads CASSLVGTGGLEEYF. DNA of the CDR3: TGCGCCAGCAGCTTGGTTGGGACAGGGGGCTTAGAGGAATACTTC.

The chain recombines TRBV30 with TRBJ2-5; possibly TRBD1 for D (5 bases). The closer fit of TRBJ2-7 to the DNA end suggests the J call may be wrong. Germline CDR1 and CDR2: GTSNPN and SVGIG (reference sequence). The CDR3 consists of 12 residues. The CDR3 DNA is TGTGCCTGGAGTCAACAGGTATACGAGCAGTACTTC. This encodes CAWSQQVYEQYF.

The chain carries TRBV6-5 and TRBJ2-7; 10 positions agree with TRBD1. V trimming: 6 bases; J trimming: 6 bases; junction bases outside the gene matches: 11. CDR3 length: 15 amino acids. Germline V gene lookup returns CDR1 MNHEY and CDR2 SVGAGI. The CDR3 protein is CASRRTGTGAREQYF. The CDR3 nucleotides read TGTGCCAGCAGGAGAACCGGGACAGGGGCCCGCGAGCAGTACTTC.

This CDR3 is CASSRLTGMNTEAFF. The CDR3 DNA reads as TGCGCCAGCAGCCGTCTGACCGGGATGAACACTGAAGCTTTCTTT. The chain recombines TRBV5-1 with TRBJ1-1; D is ambiguous. The CDR3 is 15 amino acids. Germline V gene data show CDR1 as SGHRS and CDR2 as YFSETQ. V lost 4 bases to trimming and J lost 0 bases, with 13 bases between them.

The chain uses TRBV18 and TRBJ1-2; TRBD1 might be the D (6 bases). The germline CDR1 and CDR2 sequences are KGHSH and LQKENI. V dropped 0 bases and J dropped 6 bases, with 11 bases sitting between them. The CDR3 totals 14 residues. The CDR3 region has the DNA TGTGCCAGCTCACCACCCACAGGGCCTGATGGCTACACCTTC. As protein: CASSPPTGPDGYTF. Looking up the rest from reference TRBV18 and TRBJ1-2 gives the full variable domain: NAGVMQNPRHLVRRRGQEARLRCSPMKGHSHVYWYRQLPEEGLKFMVYLQKENIIDESGMPKERFSAEFPKEGPSILRIQQVVRGDSAAYFCASSPPTGPDGYTFGSGTRLTVV.

The chain links TRBV11-2 to TRBJ2-7, with 11 nucleotides matching TRBD2. Losses at the gene ends were 4 bases for V and 1 base for J; bases not matched to a gene: 15. Germline V gene lookup returns CDR1 SGHAT and CDR2 FQNNGV. This CDR3 is built from 19 residues. The CDR3 region has the DNA TGTGCCAGCAGCTCCCGGGGACGGTGGAGACTAGCGGGGTCCTACGAGCAGTACTTC. Translating gives CASSSRGRWRLAGSYEQYF.

The rearrangement uses TRBV6-1 and TRBJ1-6, with 9 nucleotides matching TRBD1. V lost 2 bases to trimming and J lost 6 bases; unmatched junction nucleotides: 2. This CDR3 spans 15 amino acids. Germline V gene data show CDR1 as MNHNS and CDR2 as SASEGT. Here the CDR3 DNA reads TGTGCCAGCAGTGAAAGGGGACAGGGTAATTCACCCCTCCACTTT. This sequence encodes CASSERGQGNSPLHF.

The V and J genes are TRBV9 and TRBJ2-2; 10 nucleotides agree with TRBD2. The CDR3 is 16 amino acids. With V trimmed by 4 bases and J by 1 base, 4 bases remained unmatched. Germline V gene data show CDR1 as SGDLS and CDR2 as YYNGEE. In nucleotides, the CDR3 is TGTGCCAGCAGCTTTCGGACTAGCGGGAACACCGGGGAGCTGTTTTTT. It is translated as CASSFRTSGNTGELFF.

The genes are TRBV28 and TRBJ2-5, with D perhaps TRBD1 (6 bases). Germline V lookup: CDR1 MDHEN, CDR2 SYDVKM. Trimming removed 7 bases from V and 5 bases from J, with 17 bases in between. The CDR3 has 14 amino acids. CDR3 amino acids: CASNLQGKGETQYF. The CDR3 nucleotides read TGTGCCAGCAACTTACAGGGCAAGGGGGAGACCCAGTACTTC.

The chain is built from TRBV2 and TRBJ2-7; a weak D match, TRBD1 (8 bases). CDR3 length equals 16 residues. Germline CDR1 is SNHLY and CDR2 is FYNNEI. V was shortened by 3 bases and J by 2 bases, with 17 bases between the two germline ends. The CDR3, as DNA: TGTGCCAGCAGTGACACGACAGGGGCGGGGGCCTACGAGCAGTACTTC. Translated, it gives CASSDTTGAGAYEQYF.

The rearrangement uses TRBV19 and TRBJ2-6; D not certain. Germline values: CDR1 LNHDA, CDR2 SQIVND (reference sequence). Trimming removed 6 bases from V and 0 bases from J, with 9 bases in between. The CDR3 consists of 15 residues. The CDR3 spells CASSLTISGANVLTF. The CDR3 coding sequence is TGTGCCAGTAGCTTAACAATCTCTGGGGCCAACGTCCTGACTTTC.

The chain employs TRBV7-2 and TRBJ1-1, with a tentative D call TRBD1 (5 bases). This CDR3 contains 14 residues. Germline V gives CDR1 SGHTA, CDR2 FQGNSA. The V end lost 5 bases, the J end lost 1 base, and 11 bases lay between the germline ends. This chain's CDR3 is CASSDSNRNTEAFF. CDR3 coding DNA: TGTGCCAGCAGCGACAGCAATAGGAACACTGAAGCTTTCTTT. The full variable domain, completed using reference TRBV7-2 and TRBJ1-1, is GAGVSQSPSNKVTEKGKDVELRCDPISGHTALYWYRQSLGQGLEFLIYFQGNSAPDKSGLPSDRFSAERTGGSVSTLTIQRTQQEDSAVYLCASSDSNRNTEAFFGQGTRLTVV.

The rearrangement links TRBV6-5 to TRBJ1-3; 7 bases are a match to TRBD1. CDR3 length: 14 residues. V gave up 6 bases and J gave up 1 base; unmatched junction bases: 3. Germline loops: CDR1 MNHEY, CDR2 SVGAGI. This CDR3 is CASRTQGSGNTIYF. As DNA, the CDR3 is TGTGCCAGCAGAACACAGGGGTCTGGAAACACCATATATTTT.

The gene calls are TRBV6-6 and TRBJ2-1, with 8 bases matching TRBD2. The CDR3 contains 15 residues. J gave up 5 bases and V 2 bases, and 5 bases lay outside the gene matches. The germline gives CDR1 MNHNY, CDR2 SVGAGI (reference sequence). CDR3 residues: CASSYVSGTDNEQFF. CDR3 DNA: TGTGCCAGCAGTTACGTTAGCGGGACTGACAATGAGCAGTTCTTC.

The chain is built from TRBV7-2 and TRBJ2-2, with D perhaps TRBD2 (7 bases). There are 16 residues in the CDR3. Between the trimmed V and J ends, which lost 3 bases and 0 bases, there was a span of 11 bases. Germline V gene lookup returns CDR1 SGHTA and CDR2 FQGNSA. CDR3 sequence: CASSFRGGPNTGELFF. The CDR3 DNA follows: TGTGCCAGCAGCTTTAGGGGGGGGCCGAACACCGGGGAGCTGTTTTTT.

This chain links TRBV6-5 with TRBJ1-1; TRBD1 is a possible D gene (6 bases). The CDR3 is 13 residues long. Trimming shortened V by 7 bases and J by 9 bases, and 18 bases separated the two germline ends. Per germline, CDR1 MNHEY and CDR2 SVGAGI. The CDR3 protein is CASISGIQGQAFF. CDR3 bases: TGTGCCAGCATATCCGGGATCCAGGGGCAAGCTTTCTTT.

The chain recombines TRBV28 with TRBJ1-1; 8 nucleotides line up with TRBD1. From germline, CDR1 is MDHEN and CDR2 SYDVKM. The CDR3 contains 14 residues. The ends lost 5 bases at V and 2 bases at J; junction bases unmatched: 4. Here the CDR3 reads CASSQGQVNTEAFF. The CDR3 DNA sequence: TGTGCCAGCAGTCAGGGACAGGTTAACACTGAAGCTTTCTTT.

This rearrangement joins TRBV6-5 to TRBJ1-2, with TRBD1 matching over 7 bases. Germline lookup yields CDR1 MNHEY and CDR2 SVGAGI. Unmatched junction bases numbered 11, after V lost 5 bases and J lost 8 bases. The CDR3 runs 14 residues. The CDR3, as DNA: TGTGCCAGCAGTGACCCCTCCAGGGGGAAGGGCTACACCTTC. The encoded protein is CASSDPSRGKGYTF.

V and J are TRBV5-4 and TRBJ2-5; D gene unclear. There are 14 residues in the CDR3. Germline V gene data show CDR1 as SGHNT and CDR2 as YYREEE (reference sequence). Between the trimmed V and J ends, which lost 0 bases and 4 bases, there was a span of 10 bases. The CDR3 region is CASSLASRLETQYF. For the CDR3, the DNA is TGTGCCAGCAGCTTGGCCAGCAGACTAGAGACCCAGTACTTC.

This chain joins TRBV4-3 and TRBJ2-1; TRBD1 matches at 7 bases. Germline V gene lookup returns CDR1 LGHNA and CDR2 YSLEER. CDR3 length: 15 residues. Germline trimming cut 4 bases from V and 6 bases from J; bases unmatched to any gene: 9. CDR3 nucleotides: TGCGCCAGCAGCCCAGACAGGGTCCCCTTCAATGAGCAGTTCTTC. This sequence encodes CASSPDRVPFNEQFF.